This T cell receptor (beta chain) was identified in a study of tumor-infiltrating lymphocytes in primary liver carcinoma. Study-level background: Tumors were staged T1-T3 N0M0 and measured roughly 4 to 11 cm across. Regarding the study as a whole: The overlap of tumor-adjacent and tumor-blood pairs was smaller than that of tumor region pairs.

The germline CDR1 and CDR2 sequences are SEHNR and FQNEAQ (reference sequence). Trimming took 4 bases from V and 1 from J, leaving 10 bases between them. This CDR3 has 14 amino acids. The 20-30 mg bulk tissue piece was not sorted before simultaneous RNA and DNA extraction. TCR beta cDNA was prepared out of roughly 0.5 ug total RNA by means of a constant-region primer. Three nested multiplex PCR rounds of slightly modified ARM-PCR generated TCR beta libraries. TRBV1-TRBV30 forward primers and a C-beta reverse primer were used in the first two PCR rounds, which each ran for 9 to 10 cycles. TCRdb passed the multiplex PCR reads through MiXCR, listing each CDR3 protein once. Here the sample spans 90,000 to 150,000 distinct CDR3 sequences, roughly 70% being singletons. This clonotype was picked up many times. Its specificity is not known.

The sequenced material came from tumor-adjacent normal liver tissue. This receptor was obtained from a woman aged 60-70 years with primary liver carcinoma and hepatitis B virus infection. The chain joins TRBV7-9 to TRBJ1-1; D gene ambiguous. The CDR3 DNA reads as TGTGCCAGCAGCTCTCCGAACCGGAACACTGAAGCTTTCTTT. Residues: CASSSPNRNTEAFF.